This T cell receptor beta chain was found in a study of blood T cells in healthy people across ages. Study-level results: Per million T cells, TCR beta diversity dropped roughly linearly as age increased.

The second PCR ran roughly 6 to 11 cycles with a sample-barcoded 5' primer and J-beta primers. MiXCR, run by TCRdb on the 5' RACE reads, gives a single entry per CDR3 protein. The sample holds some 930,000 distinct CDR3 sequences, approximately 32% seen once. The CDR3 consists of 15 residues. The V gene's germline CDR1 is DFQATT and CDR2 SNEGSKA (reference sequence). V was shortened by 3 bases and J by 6 bases, with 21 bases between the two germline ends. This clonotype was seen only a few times. Antigen unknown. These data also formed part of another study, on T cells of mothers and their children. That source adds: Related mother-child pairs shared marginally more repertoire than unrelated pairs, though not significantly.

The genes are TRBV20-1 and TRBJ2-7, with D perhaps TRBD1 (8 bases). This TCR was recovered from a woman between 40 and 50 years old in good health. Material for sequencing was blood. CDR3 region: CSASPGGDRTGEQYF. The CDR3 nucleotides read TGCAGTGCTAGTCCAGGGGGGGACAGGACTGGCGAGCAGTACTTC.